This record concerns one TCR beta chain sequence. It lacks a known antigen. Within one base of it there is no much larger clone, and no base qualities were kept. The data were obtained in a study of radiotherapy plus CTLA-4 blockade in lung cancer (dated by TCRdb to 2017 to 2018). With regard to the full study: Among enrolled patients, approximately 18% had an objective response and 25% to 40% reached disease control.

Library preparation used the immunoSEQ multiplex PCR assay. Drawn from immuneACCESS, this table holds only the in-frame rearrangements with V and J called that TCRdb kept. Clones are partly lost; checked studies trace under half to an unresolved V gene and leave the rest unexplained. Within this sample are 9,500 to 15,000 clones, with 84% of them counted one time only. The leading ten clones occupy 25% to 30% of the sample. Beyond this particular receptor, the publication reports: Early dynamic changes in blood T cell clones, together with increased serum interferon-beta after radiation, were reported as the strongest predictors of response. TCR clones derived from tumors expanded in peripheral blood after treatment with radiotherapy and ipilimumab.

The study evaluated CTLA-4 blockade (ipilimumab) given together with focal radiation therapy in patients who had chemo-refractory metastatic non-small-cell lung cancer. The CDR3 starts with the cysteine, ends with the phenylalanine, and has 16 residues. CDR3 DNA only is kept here, 48 bases in frame from base 1. Compared with germline, V lacks 0 bases and J lacks 4 bases; bases without a gene match: 4. Via the germline V gene, CDR1 is MNHEY and CDR2 SVGAGI. The chain is made from TRBV6-5 and TRBJ2-7, with 12 central nucleotides matching TRBD2. The specimen comprised peripheral blood, sampled from a patient treated with radiotherapy plus ipilimumab. The TCR originated in a human donor with non-small cell lung cancer that progressed on radiotherapy plus ipilimumab. The CDR3 protein: CASSYSRLAGGYEQYF. The DNA is as follows: TGTGCCAGCAGTTACTCGAGGCTAGCGGGGGGGTACGAGCAGTACTTC.